The entry below gives a single TCR beta chain sequence along with its context. Which antigen it targets is not known. Within one base of it there is no much larger clone, and no base qualities were kept. Whole blood was collected in K2EDTA tubes by collaborating institutions according to the institutions' own protocols. Collaborator samples were shipped for TCRbeta analysis as frozen whole blood, isolated PBMCs, or DNA extracted from either sample type. Trimming accounts for 1 base at V and 6 bases at J, while the number of junction bases matched to no gene is 6. Including the terminal cysteine and phenylalanine, the CDR3 comprises 15 residues. CDR3 DNA is the only sequence kept; it has 45 bases, read in frame from the first base. For CDR1 and CDR2, the germline V gene lists SGDLS and YYNGEE. The entry originates in a study of blood T cell repertoires in COVID-19 (dated by TCRdb to 2019 to 2021). For context, the study as a whole: Samples covering the acute and convalescent phases of COVID-19 were provided by collaborators in the United States, Italy and Spain. The material from the prospective study consisted of cDNA or gDNA derived from T cells, B-cell-depleted T cells, or PBMCs. Subjects who had been exposed to COVID-19, were actively infected with it, or had recovered from it provided the deeply sampled blood TCRbeta repertoires that made up the dataset. The repertoires were released in a freely available public database meant as a resource for research on the immune response to SARS-CoV-2. The samples were drawn from two sources: the first 160 participants of the ongoing ImmuneRACE study, and over 950 subjects contributed by 6 global collaborators. The sample metadata nearly always contained a de-identified subject ID, COVID-19 status, age in years and sex. Where available, HLA class I and class II types were obtained from metadata supplied by the sample provider rather than from assay-based typing. General findings and caveats noted by the study authors: The amount of clinical and demographic metadata varied by source and participant and was provided uncurated.

TCRbeta CDR3 regions were amplified from genomic DNA using the immunoSEQ Assay, a bias-controlled multiplex PCR. The source study handled its data this way. Nucleated cell counts per sample were estimated from amplification of reference gene primers within the assay. To quantify the absolute abundance of each unique TCRbeta CDR3 rearrangement, sequence reads were collapsed and filtered. For each sample, productive Simpson clonality was calculated as the square root of Simpson's diversity index over productive rearrangements. Held by TCRdb, this immuneACCESS table contains in-frame sequences only and omits some clones. Under half of the omission traces to an unresolved V gene where checked; the cause of the rest is unknown. V, J and clone size reflect that table, while D and trimming were determined from the DNA. The sample yields 60,000 to 85,000 clones; more than 75% were counted once. The ten largest clones take up about 12% of the sample.

The V and J genes are TRBV9 and TRBJ1-2; 10 junctional bases match TRBD1. The sequence was collected from a human donor in a cohort sampled during active COVID-19. Sequenced material: peripheral blood. The CDR3 protein sequence reads: CASSVTPGTGDGYTF. The DNA sequence follows: TGTGCCAGCAGCGTAACCCCCGGGACAGGGGATGGCTACACCTTC.